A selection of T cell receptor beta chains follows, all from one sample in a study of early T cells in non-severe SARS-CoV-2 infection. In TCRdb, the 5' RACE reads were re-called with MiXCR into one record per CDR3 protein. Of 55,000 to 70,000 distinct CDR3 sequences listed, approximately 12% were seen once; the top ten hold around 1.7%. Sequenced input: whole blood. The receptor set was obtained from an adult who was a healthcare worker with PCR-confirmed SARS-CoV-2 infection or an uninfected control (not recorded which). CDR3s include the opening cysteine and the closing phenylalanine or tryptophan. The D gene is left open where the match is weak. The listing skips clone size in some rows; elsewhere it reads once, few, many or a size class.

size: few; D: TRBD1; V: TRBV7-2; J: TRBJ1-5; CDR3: CASSREGQGDQPQHF; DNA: TGTGCCAGCAGCAGAGAGGGACAGGGGGATCAGCCCCAGCATTTT
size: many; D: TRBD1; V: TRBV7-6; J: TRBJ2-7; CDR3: CASSTRTGGSYEQYF; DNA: TGTGCCAGCAGCACCCGGACAGGGGGTTCCTACGAGCAGTACTTC
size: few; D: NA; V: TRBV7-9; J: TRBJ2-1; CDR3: CASSLDRYNEQFF; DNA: TGTGCCAGCAGCTTAGATCGGTACAATGAGCAGTTCTTC
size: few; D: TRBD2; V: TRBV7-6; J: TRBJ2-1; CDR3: CASSLRAGTSGAYNEQFF; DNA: TGTGCCAGCAGCTTACGGGCCGGGACTAGCGGGGCCTACAATGAGCAGTTCTTC
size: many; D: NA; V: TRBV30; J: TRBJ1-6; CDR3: CACGRLNSPLHF; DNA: TGTGCCTGCGGCCGCCTGAATTCACCCCTCCACTTT
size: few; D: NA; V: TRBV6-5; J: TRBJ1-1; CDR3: CASRIQGGRAEAFF; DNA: TGTGCCAGCAGAATCCAGGGAGGTAGGGCTGAAGCTTTCTTT
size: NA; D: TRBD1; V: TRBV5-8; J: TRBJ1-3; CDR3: CASSLSGGTGNTIYF; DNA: TGTGCCAGCAGCTTGTCAGGGGGCACTGGAAACACCATATATTTT
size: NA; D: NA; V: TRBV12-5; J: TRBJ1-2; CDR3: CASGPRAEGFRYGYTF; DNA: TGTGCTAGTGGCCCGCGAGCGGAGGGTTTTCGCTATGGCTACACCTTC
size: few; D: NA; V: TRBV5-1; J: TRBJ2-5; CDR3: CASSLPGLQETQYF; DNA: TGCGCCAGCAGCTTGCCGGGACTTCAAGAGACCCAGTACTTC
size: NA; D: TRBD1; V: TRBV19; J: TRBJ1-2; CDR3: CASTPGQGALYGYTF; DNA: TGTGCCAGTACCCCCGGGCAGGGGGCCCTCTATGGCTACACCTTC
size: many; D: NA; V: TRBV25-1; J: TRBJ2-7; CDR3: CASSETRSSYEQYF; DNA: TGTGCCAGCAGTGAAACGAGAAGCTCCTACGAGCAGTACTTC
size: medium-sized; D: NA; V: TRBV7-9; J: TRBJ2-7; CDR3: CASSSGLREQYF; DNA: TGTGCCAGCAGCTCTGGACTTCGCGAGCAGTACTTC
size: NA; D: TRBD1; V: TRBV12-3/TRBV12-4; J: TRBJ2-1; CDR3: CASRGQGSGEQFF; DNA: TGTGCCAGCAGGGGACAGGGCTCAGGTGAGCAGTTCTTC
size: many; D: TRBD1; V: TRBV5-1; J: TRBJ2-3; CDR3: CASSRQGPDTQYF; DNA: TGCGCCAGCAGCAGACAGGGCCCAGATACGCAGTATTTT
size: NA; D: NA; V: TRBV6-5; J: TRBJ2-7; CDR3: CASSYSGQNEQYF; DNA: TGTGCCAGCAGTTACTCGGGGCAGAACGAGCAGTACTTC
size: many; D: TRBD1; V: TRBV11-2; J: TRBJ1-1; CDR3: CASSLRQGMNTEAFF; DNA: TGTGCCAGCAGCTTACGACAGGGGATGAACACTGAAGCTTTCTTT
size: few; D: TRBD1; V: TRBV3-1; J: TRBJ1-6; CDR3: CASSQTGGVNSPLHF; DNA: TGTGCCAGCAGCCAGACAGGGGGCGTGAATTCACCCCTCCACTTT
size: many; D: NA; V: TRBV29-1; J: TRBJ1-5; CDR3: CSVLSPGGNQPQHF; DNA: TGCAGCGTTCTAAGTCCCGGGGGCAATCAGCCCCAGCATTTT
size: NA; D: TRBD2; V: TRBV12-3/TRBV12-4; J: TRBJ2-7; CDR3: CASRGTSGARKEYEQYF; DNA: TGTGCCAGCAGGGGGACTAGCGGGGCCCGTAAGGAATACGAGCAGTACTTC
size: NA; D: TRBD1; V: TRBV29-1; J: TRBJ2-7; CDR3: CSVSGGTGAAEQYF; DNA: TGCAGCGTCTCAGGGGGGACAGGTGCTGCGGAGCAGTACTTC
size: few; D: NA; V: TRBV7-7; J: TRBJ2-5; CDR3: CASSLGPSGRETQYF; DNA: TGTGCTAGCAGCTTAGGGCCTTCAGGGCGAGAGACCCAGTACTTC
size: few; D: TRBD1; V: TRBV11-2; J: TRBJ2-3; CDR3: CASSYAFDPQGARKDTQYF; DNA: TGTGCCAGCAGCTACGCCTTTGATCCACAGGGGGCGCGAAAAGATACGCAGTATTTT
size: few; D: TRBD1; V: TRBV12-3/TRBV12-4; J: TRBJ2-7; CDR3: CASSPVDRASRYEQYF; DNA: TGTGCCAGCAGTCCGGTGGACAGGGCCTCAAGGTACGAGCAGTACTTC
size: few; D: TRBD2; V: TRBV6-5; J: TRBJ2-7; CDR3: CASSSTLAGGTEQYF; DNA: TGTGCCAGCAGCTCCACTCTAGCGGGGGGGACCGAGCAGTACTTC
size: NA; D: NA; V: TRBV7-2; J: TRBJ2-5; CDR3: CASSLGRGAGLETQYF; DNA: TGTGCCAGCAGCTTAGGGCGTGGGGCAGGGCTGGAGACCCAGTACTTC
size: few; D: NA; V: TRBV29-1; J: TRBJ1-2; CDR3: CSVEERSTLEGYTF; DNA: TGCAGCGTTGAAGAAAGATCCACGCTGGAGGGCTACACCTTC
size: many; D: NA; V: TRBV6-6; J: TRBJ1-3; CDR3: CASSPGTVSGNTIYF; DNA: TGTGCCAGCAGTCCCGGGACGGTCTCTGGAAACACCATATATTTT
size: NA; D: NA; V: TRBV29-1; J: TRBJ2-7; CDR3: CSVRWDPRASEQYF; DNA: TGCAGCGTCCGGTGGGACCCCCGGGCTTCCGAGCAGTACTTC